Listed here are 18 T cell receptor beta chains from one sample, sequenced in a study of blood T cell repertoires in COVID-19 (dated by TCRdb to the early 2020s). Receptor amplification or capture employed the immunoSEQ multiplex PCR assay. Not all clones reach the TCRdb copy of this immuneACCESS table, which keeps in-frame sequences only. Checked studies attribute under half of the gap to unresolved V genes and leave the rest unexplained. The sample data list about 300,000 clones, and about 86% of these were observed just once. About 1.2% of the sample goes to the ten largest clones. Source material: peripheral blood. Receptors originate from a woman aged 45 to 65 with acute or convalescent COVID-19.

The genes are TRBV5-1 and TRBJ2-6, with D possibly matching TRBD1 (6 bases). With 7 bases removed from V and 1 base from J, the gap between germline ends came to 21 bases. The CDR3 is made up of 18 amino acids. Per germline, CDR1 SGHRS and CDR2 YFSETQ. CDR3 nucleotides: TGCGCCAGCTACTTTGGACCGGACAGATTTTCTGGGGCCAACGTCCTGACTTTC. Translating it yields CASYFGPDRFSGANVLTF.

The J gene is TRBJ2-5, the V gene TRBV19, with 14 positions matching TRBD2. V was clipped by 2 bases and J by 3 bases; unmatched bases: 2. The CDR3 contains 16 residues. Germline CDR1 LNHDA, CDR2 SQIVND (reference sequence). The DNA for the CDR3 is TGTGCCAGTAGTATATCGGGACTAGCGGGGGAAGAGACCCAGTACTTC. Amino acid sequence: CASSISGLAGEETQYF.

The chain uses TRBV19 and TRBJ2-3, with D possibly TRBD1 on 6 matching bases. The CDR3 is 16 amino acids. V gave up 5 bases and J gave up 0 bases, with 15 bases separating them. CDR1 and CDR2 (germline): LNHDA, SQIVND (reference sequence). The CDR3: CASSVLTGASTDTQYF. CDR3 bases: TGTGCCAGTAGTGTCCTGACAGGAGCTAGCACAGATACGCAGTATTTT. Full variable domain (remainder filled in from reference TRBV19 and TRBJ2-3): DGGITQSPKYLFRKEGQNVTLSCEQNLNHDAMYWYRQDPGQGLRLIYYSQIVNDFQKGDIAEGYSVSREKKESFPLTVTSAQKNPTAFYLCASSVLTGASTDTQYFGPGTRLTVL.

This chain's CDR3 is CASSQTRQGGHGYTF. The DNA of the CDR3 is TGCGCCAGCAGCCAAACTCGACAGGGAGGCCATGGCTACACCTTC. The chain has TRBV4-3 and TRBJ1-2; 7 positions match TRBD1. Germline V gives CDR1 LGHNA, CDR2 YSLEER. V trimming: 2 bases; J trimming: 6 bases; junction bases outside the gene matches: 9. The CDR3 loop spans 15 amino acids.

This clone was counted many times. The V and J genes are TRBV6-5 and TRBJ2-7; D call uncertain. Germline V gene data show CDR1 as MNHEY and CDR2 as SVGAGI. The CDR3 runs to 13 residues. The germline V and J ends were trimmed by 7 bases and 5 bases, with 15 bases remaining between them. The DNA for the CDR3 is TGTGCCAGCACTTTTCTGGCGGAGCACGAGCAGTACTTC. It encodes CASTFLAEHEQYF.

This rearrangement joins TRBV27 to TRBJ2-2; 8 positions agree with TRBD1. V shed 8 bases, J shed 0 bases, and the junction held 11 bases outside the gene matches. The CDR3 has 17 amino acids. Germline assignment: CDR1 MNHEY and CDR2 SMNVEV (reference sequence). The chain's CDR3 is CASRSRTGNSNTGELFF. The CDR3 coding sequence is TGTGCCAGCCGATCCCGGACAGGGAACTCGAACACCGGGGAGCTGTTTTTT.

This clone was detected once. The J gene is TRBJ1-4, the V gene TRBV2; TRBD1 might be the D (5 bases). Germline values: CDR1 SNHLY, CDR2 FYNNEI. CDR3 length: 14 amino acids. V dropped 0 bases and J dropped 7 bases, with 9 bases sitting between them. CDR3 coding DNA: TGTGCCAGCAGTGAAGCTGGGGGGGGTGAAAAACTGTTTTTT. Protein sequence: CASSEAGGGEKLFF.

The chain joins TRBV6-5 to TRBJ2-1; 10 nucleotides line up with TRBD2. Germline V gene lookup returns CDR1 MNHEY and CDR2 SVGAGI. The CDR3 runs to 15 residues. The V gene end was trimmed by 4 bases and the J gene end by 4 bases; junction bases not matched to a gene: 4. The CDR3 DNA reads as TGTGCCAGCAGTTTGAAGCGGGGGGGTTACAATGAGCAGTTCTTC. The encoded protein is CASSLKRGGYNEQFF.

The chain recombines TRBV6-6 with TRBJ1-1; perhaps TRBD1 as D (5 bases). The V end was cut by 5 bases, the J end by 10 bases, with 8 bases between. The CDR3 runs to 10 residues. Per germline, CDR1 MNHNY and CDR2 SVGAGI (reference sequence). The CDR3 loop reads CASSGGVAFF. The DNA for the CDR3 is TGTGCCAGCAGTGGGGGGGTAGCTTTCTTT.

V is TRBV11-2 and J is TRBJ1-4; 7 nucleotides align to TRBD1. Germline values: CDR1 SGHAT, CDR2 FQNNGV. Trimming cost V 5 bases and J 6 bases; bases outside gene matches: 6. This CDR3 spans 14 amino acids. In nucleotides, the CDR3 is TGTGCCAGCAGCGTTGAGGGGGCTTATGAAAAACTGTTTTTT. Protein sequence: CASSVEGAYEKLFF. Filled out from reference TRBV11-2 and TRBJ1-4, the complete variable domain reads EAGVAQSPRYKIIEKRQSVAFWCNPISGHATLYWYQQILGQGPKLLIQFQNNGVVDDSQLPKDRFSAERLKGVDSTLKIQPAKLEDSAVYLCASSVEGAYEKLFFGSGTQLSVL.

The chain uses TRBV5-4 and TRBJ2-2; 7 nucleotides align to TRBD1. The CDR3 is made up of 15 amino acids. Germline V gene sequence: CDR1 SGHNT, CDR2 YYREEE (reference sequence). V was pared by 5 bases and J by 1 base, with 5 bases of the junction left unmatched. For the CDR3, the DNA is TGTGCCAGCAGTCGGGACAGTGTGAACACCGGGGAGCTGTTTTTT. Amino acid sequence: CASSRDSVNTGELFF.

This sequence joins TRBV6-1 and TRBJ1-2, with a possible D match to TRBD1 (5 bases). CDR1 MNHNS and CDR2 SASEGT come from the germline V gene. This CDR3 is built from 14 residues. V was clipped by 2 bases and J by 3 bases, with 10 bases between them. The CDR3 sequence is CASSERGIDYGYTF. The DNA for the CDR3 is TGTGCCAGCAGTGAACGGGGGATCGACTATGGCTACACCTTC.

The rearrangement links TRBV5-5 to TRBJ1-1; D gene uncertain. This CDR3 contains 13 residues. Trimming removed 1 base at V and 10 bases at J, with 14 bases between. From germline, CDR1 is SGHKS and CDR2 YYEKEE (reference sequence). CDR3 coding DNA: TGTGCCAGCAGCTTGTTTAGTCTGGAGGGAGCTTTCTTT. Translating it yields CASSLFSLEGAFF.

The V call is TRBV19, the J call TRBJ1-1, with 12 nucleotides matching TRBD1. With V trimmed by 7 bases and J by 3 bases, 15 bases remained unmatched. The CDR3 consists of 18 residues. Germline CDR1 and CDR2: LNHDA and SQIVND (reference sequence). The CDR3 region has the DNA TGTGCCAGTATCCCCGGCCGGGACAGGGGGCACCGGGACACTGAAGCTTTCTTT. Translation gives CASIPGRDRGHRDTEAFF.

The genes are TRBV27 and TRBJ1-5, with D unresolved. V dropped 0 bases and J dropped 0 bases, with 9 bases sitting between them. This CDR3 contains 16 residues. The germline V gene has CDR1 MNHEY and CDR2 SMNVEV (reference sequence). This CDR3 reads CASSLSVPYSNQPQHF. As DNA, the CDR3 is TGTGCCAGCAGTTTATCTGTTCCGTATAGCAATCAGCCCCAGCATTTT.

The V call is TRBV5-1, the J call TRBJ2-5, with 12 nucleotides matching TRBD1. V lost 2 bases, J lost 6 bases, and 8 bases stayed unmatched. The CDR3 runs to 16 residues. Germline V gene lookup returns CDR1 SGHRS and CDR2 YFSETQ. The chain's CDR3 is CASSLTGTGGAQTQYF. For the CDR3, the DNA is TGCGCCAGCAGCTTAACCGGGACAGGGGGCGCCCAGACCCAGTACTTC.

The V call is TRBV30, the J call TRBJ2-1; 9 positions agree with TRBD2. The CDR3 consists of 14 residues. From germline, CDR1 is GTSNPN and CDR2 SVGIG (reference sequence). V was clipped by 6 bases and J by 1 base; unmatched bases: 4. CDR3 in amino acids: CACVTSGSYNEQFF. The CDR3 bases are TGTGCCTGTGTGACTAGCGGTTCCTACAATGAGCAGTTCTTC.

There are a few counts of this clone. The CDR3 here is CASSLEASSSYNEQFF. As DNA, the CDR3 is TGTGCCAGCAGCTTAGAAGCATCGAGCTCCTACAATGAGCAGTTCTTC. The chain recombines TRBV7-2 with TRBJ2-1; no definite D call. Germline values: CDR1 SGHTA, CDR2 FQGNSA. Between the trimmed V and J ends, which lost 1 base and 0 bases, there was a span of 10 bases. The CDR3 contains 16 residues.